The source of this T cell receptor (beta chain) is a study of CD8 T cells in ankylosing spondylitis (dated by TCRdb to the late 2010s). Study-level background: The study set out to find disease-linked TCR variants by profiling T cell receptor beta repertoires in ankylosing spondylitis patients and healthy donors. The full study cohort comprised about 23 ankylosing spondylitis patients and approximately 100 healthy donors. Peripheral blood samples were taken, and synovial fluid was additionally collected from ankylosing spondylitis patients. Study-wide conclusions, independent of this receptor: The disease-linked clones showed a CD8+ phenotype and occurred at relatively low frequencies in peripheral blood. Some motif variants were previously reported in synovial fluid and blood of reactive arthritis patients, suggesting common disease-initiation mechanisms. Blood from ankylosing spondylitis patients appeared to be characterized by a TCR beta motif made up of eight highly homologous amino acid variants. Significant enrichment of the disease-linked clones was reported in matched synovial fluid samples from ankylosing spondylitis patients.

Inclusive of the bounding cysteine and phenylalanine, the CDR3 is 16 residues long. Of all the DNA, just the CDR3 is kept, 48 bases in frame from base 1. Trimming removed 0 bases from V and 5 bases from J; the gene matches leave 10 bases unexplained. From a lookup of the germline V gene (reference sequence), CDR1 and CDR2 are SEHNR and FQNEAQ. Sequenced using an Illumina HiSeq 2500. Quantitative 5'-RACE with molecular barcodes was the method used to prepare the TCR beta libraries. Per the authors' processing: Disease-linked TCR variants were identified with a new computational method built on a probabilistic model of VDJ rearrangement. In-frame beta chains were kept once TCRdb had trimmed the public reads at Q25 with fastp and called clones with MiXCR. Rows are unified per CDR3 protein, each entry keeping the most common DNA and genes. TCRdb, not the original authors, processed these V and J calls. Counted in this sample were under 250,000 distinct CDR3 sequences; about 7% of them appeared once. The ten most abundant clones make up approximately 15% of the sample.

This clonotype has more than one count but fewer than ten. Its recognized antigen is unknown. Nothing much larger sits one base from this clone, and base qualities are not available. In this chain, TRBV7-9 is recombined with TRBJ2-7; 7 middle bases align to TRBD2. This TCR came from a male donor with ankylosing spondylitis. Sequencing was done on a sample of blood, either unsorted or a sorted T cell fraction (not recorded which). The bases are TGTGCCAGCAGCTTAGCTTCGGGGGGAGTGTCGAACGAGCAGTACTTC. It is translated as CASSLASGGVSNEQYF.